The source of this T cell receptor beta chain is a study of identifying expanded T cells in peripheral blood. Assay: immunoSEQ multiplex PCR; the TCRdb copy retains only in-frame clones and omits some. The sample holds approximately 59,000 clones; roughly 89% are singletons and the top ten take roughly 3.5%. Germline-derived CDR1 and CDR2 are MGHRA and YSYEKL. Trimming took 0 bases from V and 5 from J, leaving 13 bases between them. This CDR3 has 15 residues. This TCR was sampled from a person aged 18-70 years in good health. Sequencing was carried out using blood. This chain uses TRBV4-1 with TRBJ2-5, with a weak D call TRBD1 (5 bases). The CDR3 loop is CASSQEGAGRETQYF. CDR3 bases: TGCGCCAGCAGCCAAGAAGGGGCAGGGCGGGAGACCCAGTACTTC.